One sample yielded the 11 T cell receptor beta chains listed below, sequenced in a study of regulatory T cells in long-lasting Graves disease. Construction of the TCR beta libraries employed iRepertoire HTBI primers in conjunction with Arm-PCR of CDR3 regions. A single record per CDR3 protein comes from TCRdb applying MiXCR to the multiplex PCR reads. Here the sample spans about 470,000 distinct CDR3 sequences, around 20% being singletons. The time point was: persistent/refractory GD, antithyroid drugs over 5 years with positive TRAb. There was RNA extracted from PBMCs, and the TCR library was made from it. The sequencing here drew on peripheral blood mononuclear cells (PBMCs), taken when the disease was refractory, from a patient treated with antithyroid drugs. These receptors all come from a female donor with Graves disease.

This clonotype has at least ten counts. The V and J genes are TRBV15 and TRBJ2-2, with D possibly TRBD2 on 6 matching bases. Trimming took 0 bases from V and 0 from J, leaving 20 bases between them. This CDR3 is 20 amino acids long. Looked up from germline, CDR1 is LNHNV and CDR2 is YYDKDF (reference sequence). CDR3 protein: CATSRDGPDSGRPNTGELFF. The CDR3 coding sequence is TGTGCCACCAGCAGAGATGGGCCAGATTCGGGGAGGCCGAACACCGGGGAGCTGTTTTTT.

This sequence joins TRBV19 and TRBJ2-7; possible D gene TRBD1, 5 bases. Trimming removed 2 bases from V and 4 bases from J, with 15 bases in between. Germline V gives CDR1 LNHDA, CDR2 SQIVND (reference sequence). This CDR3 has 15 residues. CDR3 sequence (DNA): TGTGCCAGTAGTATAAGGGGTGCGAGGAATTACGAGCAGTACTTC. Protein product: CASSIRGARNYEQYF.

This clonotype has ten or more counts. V gene TRBV12-3 or TRBV12-4 combines with J gene TRBJ2-7; TRBD1 might be the D (6 bases). The ends were cut back, 6 bases at V and 6 bases at J, with 12 bases in the middle. The CDR3 has 12 residues. The CDR3, as DNA: TGTGCCAGCAGCCGTACAGGGATCGAGCAGTACTTC. This translates into CASSRTGIEQYF.

The DNA of the CDR3 is TGTGCCAGCAGTTACAGCCCGGGAAGTGGATCACCCCTCCACTTT. Translated: CASSYSPGSGSPLHF. This chain joins TRBV6-5 and TRBJ1-6; D not certain. Germline V CDR1 and CDR2: MNHEY, SVGAGI. Between the trimmed V and J ends, which lost 2 bases and 10 bases, there was a span of 15 bases. This CDR3 is built from 15 residues.

V gene TRBV6-1 combines with J gene TRBJ2-7; the match to TRBD2 covers 8 bases. This CDR3 region has 16 residues. V lost 7 bases and J lost 4; bases outside the gene matches: 15. CDR1 and CDR2 (germline): MNHNS, SASEGT. The CDR3 sequence: CASTPRPAGVTYEQYF. In nucleotides, the CDR3 is TGTGCCAGCACCCCACGGCCAGCGGGAGTCACGTACGAGCAGTACTTC.

There are many counts of this clonotype. The rearrangement joins TRBV12-3 or TRBV12-4 to TRBJ1-4; tentatively, D is TRBD1 (6 bases). CDR3 length: 14 amino acids. The V end lost 6 bases, the J end lost 7 bases, and 15 bases lay between the germline ends. The CDR3 nucleotides read TGTGCCAGCAGCCTAGGGGGGGTCGGTGAAAAACTGTTTTTT. Residues: CASSLGGVGEKLFF.

There are many counts of this clonotype. V and J are TRBV12-3 or TRBV12-4 and TRBJ2-5; weak D call: TRBD2 (6 bases). V lost 6 bases, J lost 2 bases, and 10 bases lay in between. The CDR3 loop spans 13 amino acids. CDR3 DNA sequence: TGTGCCAGCAGCCGGGGGTCGCAAGAGACCCAGTACTTC. Translating gives CASSRGSQETQYF.

The chain couples TRBV2 to TRBJ2-7, with 9 bases matching TRBD2. This CDR3 comprises 14 residues. Germline V gives CDR1 SNHLY, CDR2 FYNNEI. Unmatched junction bases numbered 4, after V lost 7 bases and J lost 0 bases. CDR3 DNA sequence: TGTGCCAGCAAGGCTAGCGGGAACTCCTACGAGCAGTACTTC. Residues: CASKASGNSYEQYF.

This clonotype was recorded many times. The genes are TRBV2 and TRBJ1-2; D is ambiguous. V gave up 1 base and J gave up 2 bases, with 17 bases separating them. This CDR3 comprises 17 residues. Germline CDR1 is SNHLY and CDR2 is FYNNEI. The chain's CDR3 is CASSEESYAGVNYGYTF. The CDR3 region has the DNA TGTGCCAGCAGTGAAGAAAGTTACGCAGGAGTGAACTATGGCTACACCTTC.

This clonotype appeared a few times. Being one base from a much bigger clone, this may be a read error. The rearrangement uses TRBV2 and TRBJ2-7, with 8 nucleotides matching TRBD2. The CDR3 runs 16 residues. Germline values: CDR1 SNHLY, CDR2 FYNNEI. V lost 10 bases and J lost 3; bases outside the gene matches: 17. CDR3 sequence reads: CANGGGPGLSFYEQYF. The CDR3 DNA is TGTGCCAACGGGGGGGGTCCGGGACTCTCCTTCTACGAGCAGTACTTC.

This clonotype was picked up a small number of times. V and J are TRBV19 and TRBJ1-1, with 7 bases that match TRBD1. Germline CDR1 is LNHDA and CDR2 is SQIVND (reference sequence). V lost 8 bases and J lost 0; bases outside the gene matches: 6. The CDR3 consists of 14 residues. The CDR3 nucleotides read TGTGCCAGTGGCGACAGGGTAATGAACACTGAAGCTTTCTTT. Translated: CASGDRVMNTEAFF.